These 14 T cell receptor beta chains share one sample of origin, sequenced in a study of control samples from healthy donors and cancer patients. Method: immunoSEQ multiplex PCR; TCRdb's copy keeps in-frame clones and lacks some. The sample lists roughly 370,000 clones; about nine tenths were seen once. The sequenced sample consisted of PBMCs. The origin of the receptors is a man aged 40-50 years with head and neck cancer.

The rearrangement uses TRBV5-1 and TRBJ2-3; perhaps TRBD2 as D (7 bases). This CDR3 spans 14 amino acids. V was trimmed by 10 bases and J by 0 bases, leaving 15 bases between them. The germline CDR1 and CDR2 sequences are SGHRS and YFSETQ. CDR3 sequence: CASKGGASTDTQYF. DNA of the CDR3: TGCGCCTCCAAGGGGGGGGCAAGCACAGATACGCAGTATTTT.

The chain combines TRBV6-6 with TRBJ1-2; D perhaps matches TRBD1 (5 bases). With 2 bases removed from V and 12 bases from J, the gap between germline ends came to 10 bases. The CDR3 is made up of 11 amino acids. Germline V gene sequence: CDR1 MNHNY, CDR2 SVGAGI (reference sequence). CDR3 nucleotide sequence: TGTGCCAGCAGTTACGGGGGTTCCGACACCTTC. Its protein product is CASSYGGSDTF.

The chain couples TRBV5-1 to TRBJ2-5; 9 bases fit TRBD2. This CDR3 is built from 17 residues. Germline CDR1 SGHRS, CDR2 YFSETQ. Trimming cost V 0 bases and J 1 base; bases outside gene matches: 7. DNA of the CDR3: TGCGCCAGCAGCTTGGCCATGCTAGCGGGGTTCCAAGAGACCCAGTACTTC. It encodes CASSLAMLAGFQETQYF.

The chain carries TRBV7-9 and TRBJ1-5; TRBD1 agrees at 8 bases. Germline V gene sequence: CDR1 SEHNR, CDR2 FQNEAQ (reference sequence). The CDR3 covers 18 residues. V gave up 5 bases and J gave up 1 base; unmatched junction bases: 13. The CDR3 nucleotides read TGTGCCAGCAGCCCCAGACAGGGGTCCGGCTGGAGCAATCAGCCCCAGCATTTT. Amino acid sequence: CASSPRQGSGWSNQPQHF. Full variable domain (missing parts from reference TRBV7-9 and TRBJ1-5): DTGVSQNPRHKITKRGQNVTFRCDPISEHNRLYWYRQTLGQGPEFLTYFQNEAQLEKSRLLSDRFSAERPKGSFSTLEIQRTEQGDSAMYLCASSPRQGSGWSNQPQHFGDGTRLSIL.

A single count supports this clone. The chain is built from TRBV7-2 and TRBJ2-3; 8 positions match TRBD2. Looked up from germline, CDR1 is SGHTA and CDR2 is FQGNSA. V was clipped by 2 bases and J by 0 bases; unmatched bases: 7. CDR3 length: 17 amino acids. This CDR3 is CASSLSMRGVSTDTQYF. CDR3 DNA sequence: TGTGCCAGCAGCTTATCTATGCGGGGGGTGAGCACAGATACGCAGTATTTT.

The chain has TRBV28 and TRBJ2-1; possible D gene TRBD1, 5 bases. Deletions cut 8 bases from V and 4 bases from J, with 18 bases between. The length of the CDR3 is 15 residues. CDR1 and CDR2 (germline): MDHEN, SYDVKM. The DNA of the CDR3 is TGTGCCAGCGGGGCTCTGGGCAGGGCGTACAATGAGCAGTTCTTC. The encoded protein is CASGALGRAYNEQFF.

The genes are TRBV4-2 and TRBJ2-7; D is unclear. The CDR3 loop spans 13 amino acids. Germline V gives CDR1 LGHNA, CDR2 YNFKEQ. V dropped 1 base and J dropped 4 bases, with 8 bases sitting between them. Written as DNA, the CDR3 is TGTGCCAGCAGCCAAGGTCTCGGATACGAGCAGTACTTC. It codes for CASSQGLGYEQYF.

The rearrangement uses TRBV19 and TRBJ2-7; D ambiguous. CDR1 and CDR2 (germline): LNHDA, SQIVND (reference sequence). CDR3 length: 12 residues. The V gene lost 0 bases and the J gene lost 2 bases, with 2 bases spanning the gap. The CDR3 spells CASSIEPYEQYF. CDR3 DNA: TGTGCCAGTAGTATAGAACCCTACGAGCAGTACTTC.

V and J are TRBV9 and TRBJ2-5; 8 nucleotides align to TRBD2. V was pared by 2 bases and J by 4 bases, with 7 bases of the junction left unmatched. Germline V gene data show CDR1 as SGDLS and CDR2 as YYNGEE. This CDR3 comprises 15 residues. CDR3 sequence (DNA): TGTGCCAGCAGCGTTAGCGGGGTATTAGGAGAGACCCAGTACTTC. It is translated as CASSVSGVLGETQYF.

The chain links TRBV28 to TRBJ1-1; TRBD1 matches at 7 bases. CDR3 length: 13 amino acids. The germline gives CDR1 MDHEN, CDR2 SYDVKM. J gave up 4 bases and V 8 bases, and 7 bases lay outside the gene matches. CDR3 sequence reads: CASGPNRGTEAFF. The CDR3 DNA is TGTGCCAGCGGGCCAAACAGGGGCACTGAAGCTTTCTTT.

The chain couples TRBV25-1 to TRBJ2-2; D possibly corresponds to TRBD2 (5 bases). Looked up from germline, CDR1 is MGHDK and CDR2 is SYGVNS. CDR3 length: 13 amino acids. The ends were cut back, 9 bases at V and 6 bases at J, with 14 bases in the middle. In DNA, the CDR3 is TGTGCCAGTCCCGGAGGATCGGCCGGGGAGCTGTTTTTT. It codes for CASPGGSAGELFF. The entire variable domain, with the rest obtained from reference TRBV25-1 and TRBJ2-2, is as follows: EADIYQTPRYLVIGTGKKITLECSQTMGHDKMYWYQQDPGMELHLIHYSYGVNSTEKGDLSSESTVSRIRTEHFPLTLESARPSHTSQYLCASPGGSAGELFFGEGSRLTVL.

The J gene is TRBJ1-1, the V gene TRBV6-5; the D gene is possibly TRBD1 (5 bases). Germline CDR1 is MNHEY and CDR2 is SVGAGI. Trimming left V 6 bases short and J 4 bases short, with 12 bases between. This CDR3 spans 13 amino acids. The CDR3, as DNA: TGTGCCAGCAGCAGGGATCCGGGCACTGAAGCTTTCTTT. Translating gives CASSRDPGTEAFF.

The chain employs TRBV28 and TRBJ1-5; 7 bases match TRBD1. Unmatched junction bases numbered 16, after V lost 6 bases and J lost 2 bases. Germline lookup yields CDR1 MDHEN and CDR2 SYDVKM. This CDR3 contains 18 residues. The DNA of the CDR3 is TGTGCCAGCAGGAGAACAGGGGATATTGCGAGAGGCAATCAGCCCCAGCATTTT. Translation gives CASRRTGDIARGNQPQHF.

The chain recombines TRBV20-1 with TRBJ2-3; D unclear. V lost 3 bases and J 6 bases, leaving 7 bases between the germline ends. This CDR3 contains 11 residues. Looked up from germline, CDR1 is DFQATT and CDR2 is SNEGSKA (reference sequence). For the CDR3, the DNA is TGCAGTGCTAGTGGAGAGGATACGCAGTATTTT. Amino acid sequence: CSASGEDTQYF.